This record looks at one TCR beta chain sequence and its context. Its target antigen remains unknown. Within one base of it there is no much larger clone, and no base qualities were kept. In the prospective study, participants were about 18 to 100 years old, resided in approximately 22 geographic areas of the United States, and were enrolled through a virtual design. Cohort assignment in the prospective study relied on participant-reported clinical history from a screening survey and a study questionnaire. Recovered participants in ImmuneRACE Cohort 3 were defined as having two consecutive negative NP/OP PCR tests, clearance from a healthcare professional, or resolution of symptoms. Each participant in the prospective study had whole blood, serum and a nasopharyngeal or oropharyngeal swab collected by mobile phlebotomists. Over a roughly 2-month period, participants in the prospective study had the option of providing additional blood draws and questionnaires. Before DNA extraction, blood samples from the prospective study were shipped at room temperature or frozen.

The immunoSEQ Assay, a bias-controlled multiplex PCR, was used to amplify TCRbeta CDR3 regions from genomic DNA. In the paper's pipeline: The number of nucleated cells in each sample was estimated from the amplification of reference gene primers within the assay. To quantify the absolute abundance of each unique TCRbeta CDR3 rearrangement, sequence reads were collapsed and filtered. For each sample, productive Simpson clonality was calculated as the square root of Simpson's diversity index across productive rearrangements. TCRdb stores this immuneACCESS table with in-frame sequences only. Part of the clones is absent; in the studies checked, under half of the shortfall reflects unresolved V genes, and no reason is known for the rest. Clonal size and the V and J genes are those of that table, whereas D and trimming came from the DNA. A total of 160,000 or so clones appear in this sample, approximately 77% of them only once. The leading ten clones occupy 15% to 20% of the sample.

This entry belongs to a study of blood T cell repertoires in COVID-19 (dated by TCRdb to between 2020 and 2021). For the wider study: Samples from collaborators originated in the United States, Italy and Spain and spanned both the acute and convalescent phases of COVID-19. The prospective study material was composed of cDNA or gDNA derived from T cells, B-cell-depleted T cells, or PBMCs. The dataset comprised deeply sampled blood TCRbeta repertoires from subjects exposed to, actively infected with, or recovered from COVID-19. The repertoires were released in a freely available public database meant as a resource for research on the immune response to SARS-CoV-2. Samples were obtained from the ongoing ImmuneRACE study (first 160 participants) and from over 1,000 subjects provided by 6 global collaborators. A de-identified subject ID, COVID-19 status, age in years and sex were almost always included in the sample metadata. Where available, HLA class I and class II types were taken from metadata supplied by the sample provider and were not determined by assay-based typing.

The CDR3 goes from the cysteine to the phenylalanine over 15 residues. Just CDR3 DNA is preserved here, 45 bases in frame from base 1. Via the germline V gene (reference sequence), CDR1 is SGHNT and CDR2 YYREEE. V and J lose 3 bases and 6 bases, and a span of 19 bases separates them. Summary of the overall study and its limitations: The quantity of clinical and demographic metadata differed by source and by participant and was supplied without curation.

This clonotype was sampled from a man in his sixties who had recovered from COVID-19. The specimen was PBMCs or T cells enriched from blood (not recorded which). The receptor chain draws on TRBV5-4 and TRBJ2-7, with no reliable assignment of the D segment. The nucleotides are TGTGCCAGCAGCTCCCCCAGTCGCAGTGATGGCGAGCAGTACTTC. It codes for CASSSPSRSDGEQYF.